A selection of T cell receptor beta chains follows, all from one sample in a study of T-cell memory formation after mild COVID-19. TCRdb re-called the 5' RACE reads through MiXCR, storing one row per CDR3 protein. This sample has 6,000 to 9,500 distinct CDR3 sequences, with about a third found just once. The sequenced sample consisted of PBMCs or a T cell subset sorted from them (not recorded which). All receptors come from an adult woman who had mild COVID-19 (a few samples of this study predate the infection). Cell type and time point are not known. The CDR3 runs from the conserved cysteine through the conserved F or W. For some rows the clone size is stated as once, few or many, or as a class when expanded; others skip it.

j_call | clone_size | v_call | cdr3_aa
TRBJ2-2 | NA | TRBV12-3/TRBV12-4 | CASSLLAGGPGELFF
TRBJ1-1 | medium-sized | TRBV5-1 | CASSAPSLTATGTEAFF
TRBJ1-1 | medium-sized | TRBV29-1 | CSVRPGQLNTEAFF
TRBJ2-3 | few | TRBV7-9 | CASSLMGGTDTQYF
TRBJ2-3 | many | TRBV24-1 | CATSESGTGGFYDTQYF
TRBJ2-3 | NA | TRBV7-9 | CASSAGRTTDTQYF
TRBJ2-3 | few | TRBV20-1 | CSASQRTSGTDTQYF
TRBJ2-3 | NA | TRBV6-5 | CASSYIGEQYF
TRBJ2-7 | many | TRBV10-3 | CAISPDREEQYF
TRBJ1-4 | many | TRBV2 | CASSEGASWGEKLFF
TRBJ2-5 | NA | TRBV10-2 | CASSDGGAGQTQYF
TRBJ1-3 | many | TRBV19 | CASWISGNTIYF
TRBJ2-5 | NA | TRBV4-3 | CASSQAALAGEETQYF
TRBJ2-2 | many | TRBV4-3 | CASSPGLVYTGELFF
TRBJ2-1 | many | TRBV12-3/TRBV12-4 | CASSLIGGGQGEQFF
TRBJ2-1 | many | TRBV7-6 | CASSLEAGVGYYNEQFF
TRBJ1-2 | many | TRBV5-6 | CASSHLTGSGYTF
TRBJ2-1 | many | TRBV7-9 | CASSLEAGGPNNEQFF
TRBJ1-1 | many | TRBV12-3/TRBV12-4 | CASSSLRGVMNTEAFF
TRBJ2-5 | many | TRBV29-1 | CSVDTSGARATQYF
TRBJ1-6 | NA | TRBV7-9 | CASSPPGQGPLGSPLHF
TRBJ2-1 | many | TRBV12-3/TRBV12-4 | CASALIAGGDLWDEQFF
TRBJ2-7 | medium-sized | TRBV4-1 | CASSQVGGRDFSYEQYF